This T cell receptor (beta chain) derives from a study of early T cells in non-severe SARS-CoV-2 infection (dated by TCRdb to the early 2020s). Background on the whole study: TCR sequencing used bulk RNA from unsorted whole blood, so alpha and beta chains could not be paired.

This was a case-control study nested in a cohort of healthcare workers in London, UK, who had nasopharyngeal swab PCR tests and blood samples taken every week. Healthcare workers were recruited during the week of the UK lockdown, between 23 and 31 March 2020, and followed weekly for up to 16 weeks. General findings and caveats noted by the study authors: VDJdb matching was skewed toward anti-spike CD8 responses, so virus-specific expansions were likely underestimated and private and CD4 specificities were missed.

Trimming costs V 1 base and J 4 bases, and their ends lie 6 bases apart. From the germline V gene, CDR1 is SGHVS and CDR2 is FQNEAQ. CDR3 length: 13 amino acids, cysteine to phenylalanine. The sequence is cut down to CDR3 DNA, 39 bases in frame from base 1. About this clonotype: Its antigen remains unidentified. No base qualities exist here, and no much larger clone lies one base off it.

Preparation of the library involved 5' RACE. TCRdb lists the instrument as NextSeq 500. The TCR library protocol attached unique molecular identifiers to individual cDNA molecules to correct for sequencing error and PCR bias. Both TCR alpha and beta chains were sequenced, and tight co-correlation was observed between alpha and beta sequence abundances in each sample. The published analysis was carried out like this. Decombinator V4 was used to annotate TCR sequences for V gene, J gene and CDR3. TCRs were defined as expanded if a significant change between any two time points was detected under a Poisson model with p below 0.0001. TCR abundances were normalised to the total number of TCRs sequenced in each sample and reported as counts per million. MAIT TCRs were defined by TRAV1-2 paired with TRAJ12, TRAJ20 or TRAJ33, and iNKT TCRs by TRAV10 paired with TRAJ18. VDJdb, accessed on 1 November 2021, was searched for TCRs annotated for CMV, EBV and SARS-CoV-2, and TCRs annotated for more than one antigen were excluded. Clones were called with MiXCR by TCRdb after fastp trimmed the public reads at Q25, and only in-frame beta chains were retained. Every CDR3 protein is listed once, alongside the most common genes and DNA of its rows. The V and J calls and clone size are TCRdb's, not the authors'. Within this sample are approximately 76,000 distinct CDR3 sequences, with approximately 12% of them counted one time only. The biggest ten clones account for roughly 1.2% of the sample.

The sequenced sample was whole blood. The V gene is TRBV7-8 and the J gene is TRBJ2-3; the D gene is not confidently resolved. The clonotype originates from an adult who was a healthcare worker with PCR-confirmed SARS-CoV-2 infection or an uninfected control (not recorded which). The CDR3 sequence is CASSLVSADTQYF. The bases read TGTGCCAGCAGCTTAGTCAGTGCAGATACGCAGTATTTT.